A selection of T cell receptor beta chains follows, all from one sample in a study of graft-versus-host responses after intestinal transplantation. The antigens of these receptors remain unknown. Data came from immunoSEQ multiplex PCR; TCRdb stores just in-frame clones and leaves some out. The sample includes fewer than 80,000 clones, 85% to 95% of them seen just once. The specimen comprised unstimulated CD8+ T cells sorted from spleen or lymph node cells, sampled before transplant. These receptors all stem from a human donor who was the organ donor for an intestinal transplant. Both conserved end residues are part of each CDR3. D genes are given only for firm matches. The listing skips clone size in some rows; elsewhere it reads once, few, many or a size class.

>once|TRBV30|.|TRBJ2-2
TGTGCCTGGAGTCATTACAGGCGCCAGAACACCGGGGAGCTGTTTTTT
CAWSHYRRQNTGELFF
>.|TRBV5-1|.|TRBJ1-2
TGCGCCAGCAAAAGTACAACTAACTATGGCTACACCTTC
CASKSTTNYGYTF
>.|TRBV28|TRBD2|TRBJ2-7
TGTGCCAGCAGTTTAGGGCTCAGCGGGAGCGGCCACGAGCAGTACTTC
CASSLGLSGSGHEQYF
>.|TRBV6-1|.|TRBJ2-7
TGTGCCAGCAGTGCGGGGATTTACGAGCAGTACTTC
CASSAGIYEQYF
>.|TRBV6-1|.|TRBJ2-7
TGTGCCAGCAGTGCGCGGGACAGTGGGAGCAACTACGAGCAGTACTTC
CASSARDSGSNYEQYF
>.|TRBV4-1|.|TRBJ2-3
TGCGCCAGCAGCCTCTTCTTGACTGGAACCACAGATACGCAGTATTTT
CASSLFLTGTTDTQYF
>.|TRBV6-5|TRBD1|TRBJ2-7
TGTGCCAGCAGCTTTCAGGGGGTCCACGAGCAGTACTTC
CASSFQGVHEQYF
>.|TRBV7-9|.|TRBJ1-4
TGTGCCAGCAAACACGCAACTAATGAAAAACTGTTTTTT
CASKHATNEKLFF
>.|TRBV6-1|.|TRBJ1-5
TGTGCCAGCAGAATTATTACTTATAGCAATCAGCCCCAGCATTTT
CASRIITYSNQPQHF
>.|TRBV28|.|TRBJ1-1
TGTGCCAGCAGTTTTGCGAGCATGAACACTGAAGCTTTCTTT
CASSFASMNTEAFF
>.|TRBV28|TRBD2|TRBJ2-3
TGTGCCAGCAGTCAACTAGCGGAACACACAGATACGCAGTATTTT
CASSQLAEHTDTQYF
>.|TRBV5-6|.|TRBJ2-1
TGTGCCAGCAGCTTGGTGTTTGGCAGCGTAGAGAGAACCGTGGGTGAGCAGTTCTTC
CASSLVFGSVERTVGEQFF
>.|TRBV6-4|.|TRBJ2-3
TGTGCCAGCAGTGACCAAAGCACAGATACGCAGTATTTT
CASSDQSTDTQYF
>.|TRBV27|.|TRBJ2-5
TGTGCCAGCAGTTTAAGGACAGAAGAGACCCAGTACTTC
CASSLRTEETQYF
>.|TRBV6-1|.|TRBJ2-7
TGTGCCAGCAGTGGAGGGGGGGAATCCTACGAGCAGTACTTC
CASSGGGESYEQYF
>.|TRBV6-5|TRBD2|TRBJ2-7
TGTGCCAGCACTGGGACTAGCGGGGACTACGAGCAGTACTTC
CASTGTSGDYEQYF
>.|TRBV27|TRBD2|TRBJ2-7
TGTGCCAGCAGTTTATGGACTAGCGGGAGAATATACGAGCAGTACTTC
CASSLWTSGRIYEQYF
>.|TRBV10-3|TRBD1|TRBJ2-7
TGTGCCATCAGCGGACAGGGTAGCTCCTACGAGCAGTACTTC
CAISGQGSSYEQYF
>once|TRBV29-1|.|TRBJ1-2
TGCAGCCATGGCCAGGACTATGGCTACACCTTC
CSHGQDYGYTF
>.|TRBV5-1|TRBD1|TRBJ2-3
TGCGCCAGCAGCCCAGGGACAGGGGGCGCAGATACGCAGTATTTT
CASSPGTGGADTQYF
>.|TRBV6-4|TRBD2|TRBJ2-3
TGTGCCAGCAGTGACTCGGGGGGCGGGAGGGCTCTTGGGAACACAGATACGCAGTATTTT
CASSDSGGGRALGNTDTQYF
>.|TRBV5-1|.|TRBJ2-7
TGCGCCAGCAGCCTTGTGTACGGGAGCCCCTCCTACGAGCAGTACTTC
CASSLVYGSPSYEQYF
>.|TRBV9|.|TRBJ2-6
TGTGCCAGCAGCGTAGTCCCCAGGGGACGGGCCAACGTCCTGACTTTC
CASSVVPRGRANVLTF
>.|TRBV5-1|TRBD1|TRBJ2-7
TGCGCCAGCAGCGAAGGACAGGGTTACTCCTACGAGCAGTACTTC
CASSEGQGYSYEQYF
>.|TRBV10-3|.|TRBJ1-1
TGTGCCATCAGTGAGGGGGCATCGGTTACTGAAGCTTTCTTT
CAISEGASVTEAFF
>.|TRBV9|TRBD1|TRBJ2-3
TGTGCCAGCAGCCCCCACAGGGGTAGCACAGATACGCAGTATTTT
CASSPHRGSTDTQYF